A single sample is the source of the 31 T cell receptor beta chains below, sequenced in a study of Ad26.COV2.S vaccination and SARS-CoV-2 variants. Treatment indicated: over 15 received Ad26.COV2.S at low or high dose, single or two shots; 5 received placebo; per-sample allocation not given. Day 63 after the first injection of vaccine or placebo was the sampling time. Sequencing used immunoSEQ multiplex PCR; TCRdb keeps in-frame clones, though not all of them. The sample contains hundreds of thousands of clones, about nine tenths of which appear only once. Specimen: peripheral blood, collected in a trial of Ad26.COV2.S vaccine versus placebo. The receptors derive from a person aged 18-65 years who received the Ad26.COV2.S COVID-19 vaccine or a placebo.

This clone was observed once. This chain links TRBV11-2 with TRBJ1-2; tentatively, D is TRBD1 (6 bases). V was shortened by 6 bases and J by 8 bases, with 25 bases between the two germline ends. This CDR3 is 16 amino acids long. CDR1 is SGHAT and CDR2 is FQNNGV in the germline V gene. CDR3 region: CASSRTGPRELGGYTF. DNA for the CDR3: TGTGCCAGCAGTCGTACAGGGCCTCGGGAACTTGGAGGCTACACCTTC.

This chain links TRBV5-5 with TRBJ1-1; D gene unclear. Germline CDR1 is SGHKS and CDR2 is YYEKEE (reference sequence). V was shortened by 2 bases and J by 0 bases, with 11 bases between the two germline ends. CDR3 size: 15 residues. For the CDR3, the DNA is TGTGCCAGCAGCTTCCAACTAGACATGAACACTGAAGCTTTCTTT. This translates into CASSFQLDMNTEAFF. Full variable domain (missing parts from reference TRBV5-5 and TRBJ1-1): DAGVTQSPTHLIKTRGQQVTLRCSPISGHKSVSWYQQVLGQGPQFIFQYYEKEERGRGNFPDRFSARQFPNYSSELNVNALLLGDSALYLCASSFQLDMNTEAFFGQGTRLTVV.

This chain connects TRBV6-6 to TRBJ1-4; 7 positions agree with TRBD1. Germline CDR1 is MNHNY and CDR2 is SVGAGI (reference sequence). V gave up 10 bases and J gave up 6 bases; unmatched junction bases: 8. The CDR3 contains 13 residues. The CDR3 region is CAIRTGGYEKLFF. DNA for the CDR3: TGTGCCATCCGGACAGGCGGTTATGAAAAACTGTTTTTT.

This clone was detected only once. The CDR3 spells CASGKTGGASVEQYF. CDR3 in DNA: TGTGCCAGCGGAAAGACAGGGGGCGCATCGGTCGAGCAGTACTTC. V and J are TRBV2 and TRBJ2-7; 10 bases agree with TRBD1. In germline, CDR1 is SNHLY, CDR2 FYNNEI. Unmatched junction bases numbered 13, after V lost 8 bases and J lost 6 bases. The CDR3 is made up of 15 amino acids.

The count of this clone is one. The rearrangement joins TRBV7-8 to TRBJ1-5, with a weak D call TRBD1 (6 bases). Germline CDR1 is SGHVS and CDR2 is FQNEAQ. This CDR3 contains 16 residues. Trimming pared 1 base from V and 6 bases from J, leaving 16 bases between. The CDR3 coding sequence is TGTGCCAGCAGCTTAGATCCGGGGGGCAATAGTCAGCCCCAGCATTTT. Translated, it gives CASSLDPGGNSQPQHF.

The V gene is TRBV25-1, the J gene TRBJ1-1; D gene unclear. This CDR3 contains 12 residues. Germline V gene lookup returns CDR1 MGHDK and CDR2 SYGVNS. Trimming left V 5 bases short and J 7 bases short, with 11 bases between. The CDR3 bases are TGTGCCAGCAGTTTTGCTGACGGTGAAGCTTTCTTT. This sequence encodes CASSFADGEAFF.

V gene TRBV11-2 combines with J gene TRBJ1-1, with D unclear. This CDR3 is 14 amino acids long. Germline-derived CDR1 and CDR2 are SGHAT and FQNNGV. V lost 1 base to trimming and J lost 7 bases, with 13 bases between them. The CDR3, as DNA: TGTGCCAGCAGCTTAGGACGCTTTGGGGTTGAAGCTTTCTTT. Protein product: CASSLGRFGVEAFF.

This clone has just one count. The genes are TRBV15 and TRBJ1-1, with unresolved D. The CDR3 sequence is 12 residues long. Trimming stripped 1 base from V and 4 bases from J, with 4 bases between. Germline V gene lookup returns CDR1 LNHNV and CDR2 YYDKDF (reference sequence). DNA for the CDR3: TGTGCCACCAGCAGAGCTCCCACTGAAGCTTTCTTT. Its translation: CATSRAPTEAFF.

V is TRBV5-4 and J is TRBJ1-3, with 7 bases fitting TRBD1. Trimming took 0 bases from V and 0 from J; bases not matched to a gene: 9. Germline V CDR1 and CDR2: SGHNT, YYREEE (reference sequence). This CDR3 has 18 amino acids. The CDR3 DNA sequence: TGTGCCAGCAGCTTGGATTTGGGGGGACAGAGCTCTGGAAACACCATATATTTT. The encoded protein is CASSLDLGGQSSGNTIYF.

V is TRBV5-1 and J is TRBJ2-7; 8 bases align to TRBD1. The CDR3 sequence is 17 residues long. Per the germline V gene, CDR1 is SGHRS and CDR2 is YFSETQ. V dropped 0 bases and J dropped 3; count of bases not matched to a gene: 11. The chain's CDR3 is CASSLGRGTGKFYEQYF. The CDR3 region has the DNA TGCGCCAGCAGCTTGGGTAGAGGGACAGGCAAATTCTACGAGCAGTACTTC.

The chain carries TRBV18 and TRBJ2-2, with TRBD2 matching over 7 bases. The CDR3 is 17 amino acids. Germline-derived CDR1 and CDR2 are KGHSH and LQKENI. Losses at the gene ends were 2 bases for V and 1 base for J; bases not matched to a gene: 7. The DNA for the CDR3 is TGTGCCAGCTCACCATCAGGAGCGGGGAGGAACACCGGGGAGCTGTTTTTT. Translation gives CASSPSGAGRNTGELFF.

J is TRBJ1-1 and V is TRBV18, with 7 bases matching TRBD1. The CDR3 is 14 amino acids. With 2 bases clipped from V and 4 bases from J, the junction kept 4 bases outside the gene matches. CDR1 KGHSH and CDR2 LQKENI come from the germline V gene. The CDR3 nucleotides read TGTGCCAGCTCACCAGGACAGGTCGCCACTGAAGCTTTCTTT. This encodes CASSPGQVATEAFF.

The chain employs TRBV15 and TRBJ1-1; D is ambiguous. V dropped 2 bases and J dropped 0 bases, with 4 bases sitting between them. The CDR3 covers 13 residues. Germline V gene data show CDR1 as LNHNV and CDR2 as YYDKDF (reference sequence). The CDR3 spells CATSRQLNTEAFF. CDR3 nucleotides: TGTGCCACCAGCAGACAGCTGAACACTGAAGCTTTCTTT.

The rearrangement links TRBV28 to TRBJ1-3; 8 nucleotides match TRBD1. Looked up from germline, CDR1 is MDHEN and CDR2 is SYDVKM. This CDR3 spans 15 amino acids. V lost 5 bases, J lost 2 bases, and 5 bases stayed unmatched. CDR3 sequence reads: CASSQGADAGNTIYF. DNA for the CDR3: TGTGCCAGCAGTCAGGGGGCTGACGCTGGAAACACCATATATTTT. The complete variable domain, with remaining parts taken from reference TRBV28 and TRBJ1-3, reads DVKVTQSSRYLVKRTGEKVFLECVQDMDHENMFWYRQDPGLGLRLIYFSYDVKMKEKGDIPEGYSVSREKKERFSLILESASTNQTSMYLCASSQGADAGNTIYFGEGSWLTVV.

The CDR3 loop is CASSLWEGSRNGYTF. The CDR3 region has the DNA TGTGCCAGCAGTTTATGGGAAGGGTCTAGGAATGGCTACACCTTC. The V call is TRBV27, the J call TRBJ1-2; D gene uncertain. Germline V CDR1 and CDR2: MNHEY, SMNVEV (reference sequence). The CDR3 has 15 amino acids. The germline V and J ends were trimmed by 1 base and 6 bases, with 15 bases remaining between them.

V is TRBV19 and J is TRBJ2-7, with 8 bases matching TRBD2. Germline values: CDR1 LNHDA, CDR2 SQIVND (reference sequence). This CDR3 is built from 16 residues. After removal of 1 base from V and 4 bases from J, the junction contained 9 bases not matched to a gene. In DNA form, the CDR3 reads TGTGCCAGTAGTATAGGAAGCGGGGGAGCCGTATACGAGCAGTACTTC. This encodes CASSIGSGGAVYEQYF. Complete variable domain (other parts from reference TRBV19 and TRBJ2-7): DGGITQSPKYLFRKEGQNVTLSCEQNLNHDAMYWYRQDPGQGLRLIYYSQIVNDFQKGDIAEGYSVSREKKESFPLTVTSAQKNPTAFYLCASSIGSGGAVYEQYFGPGTRLTVT.

The J gene is TRBJ1-1, the V gene TRBV5-6, with D perhaps matching TRBD1 (5 bases). The CDR3 covers 15 residues. The germline V gene has CDR1 SGHDT and CDR2 YYEEEE. The V end was cut by 4 bases, the J end by 3 bases, with 16 bases between. CDR3 in DNA: TGTGCCAGCAGCACCCTGACGGGGACGGACACTGAAGCTTTCTTT. It is translated as CASSTLTGTDTEAFF.

The chain links TRBV29-1 to TRBJ2-7; D unresolved. V lost 5 bases and J 0 bases, leaving 5 bases between the germline ends. The germline gives CDR1 SQVTM, CDR2 ANQGSEA. This CDR3 has 11 amino acids. CDR3 region: CSVLGSYEQYF. The DNA of the CDR3 is TGCAGCGTTCTGGGCTCCTACGAGCAGTACTTC.

The chain couples TRBV10-3 to TRBJ2-1, with unresolved D. V was clipped by 5 bases and J by 6 bases, with 5 bases between them. This CDR3 region has 11 residues. Germline CDR1 is ENHRY and CDR2 is SYGVKD. This CDR3 reads CAISRSNEQFF. CDR3 coding DNA: TGTGCCATCAGTAGGAGCAATGAGCAGTTCTTC.

The chain joins TRBV7-3 to TRBJ2-2; 8 nucleotides line up with TRBD1. Germline CDR1 SGHTA, CDR2 FQGTGA. The J segment lost 0 bases and the V segment lost 4 bases, leaving 4 bases of the junction unmatched. The CDR3 is 16 amino acids. The CDR3 DNA follows: TGTGCCAGCAGCTCGGGGACAGGCGCGAACACCGGGGAGCTGTTTTTT. This codes for CASSSGTGANTGELFF.

The chain carries TRBV19 and TRBJ1-1; no clear D gene. The V end was cut by 9 bases, the J end by 3 bases, with 14 bases between. Germline V gene data show CDR1 as LNHDA and CDR2 as SQIVND (reference sequence). CDR3 length equals 13 residues. The CDR3 sequence is CASRTTGDTEAFF. The CDR3 bases are TGTGCCAGCCGCACAACGGGAGACACTGAAGCTTTCTTT.

The chain has TRBV19 and TRBJ2-2; the match to TRBD2 covers 7 bases. The CDR3 runs to 18 residues. Germline CDR1 is LNHDA and CDR2 is SQIVND (reference sequence). The V segment lost 2 bases and the J segment 4 bases; nucleotides outside the gene matches: 13. CDR3 coding DNA: TGTGCCAGTAGTATAAGGACTAGTAGATCTTGGCCCACCGGGGAGCTGTTTTTT. It yields the protein CASSIRTSRSWPTGELFF.

The chain links TRBV20-1 to TRBJ2-7; 8 bases align to TRBD2. CDR3 length: 11 residues. CDR1 and CDR2 from the germline V gene are DFQATT and SNEGSKA (reference sequence). V gave up 4 bases and J gave up 5 bases; unmatched junction bases: 1. This chain's CDR3 is CSATGGNEQYF. As DNA, the CDR3 is TGCAGTGCTACGGGAGGGAACGAGCAGTACTTC.

The chain employs TRBV4-3 and TRBJ2-7; 9 nucleotides match TRBD1. Per the germline V gene, CDR1 is LGHNA and CDR2 is YSLEER. V lost 5 bases to trimming and J lost 1 base; unmatched junction nucleotides: 3. The CDR3 is 14 residues long. Here the CDR3 DNA reads TGCGCCAGCAGCTACGGGACAGGGTCCTACGAGCAGTACTTC. Protein product: CASSYGTGSYEQYF.

This clone was observed once. The V call is TRBV5-1, the J call TRBJ1-1; 7 positions agree with TRBD1. The CDR3 totals 14 residues. Germline CDR1 reads SGHRS; CDR2 reads YFSETQ. V was pared by 4 bases and J by 9 bases, with 12 bases of the junction left unmatched. The CDR3 protein is CASSTDGQDEKAFF. The CDR3 DNA is TGCGCCAGCAGCACCGACGGACAGGATGAGAAAGCTTTCTTT.

V and J are TRBV7-2 and TRBJ1-2; the D gene is possibly TRBD1 (5 bases). Per the germline V gene, CDR1 is SGHTA and CDR2 is FQGNSA. This CDR3 comprises 14 residues. The V end was cut by 6 bases, the J end by 2 bases, with 13 bases between. The CDR3 bases are TGTGCCAGCAGTCAAGACAGCCAAAACTATGGCTACACCTTC. Translating it yields CASSQDSQNYGYTF.

The chain uses TRBV7-2 and TRBJ2-1, with TRBD2 identical over 12 bases. The CDR3 length is 15 residues. J lost 8 bases, V lost 3 bases, and 5 bases had no gene match. Germline V gives CDR1 SGHTA, CDR2 FQGNSA. This CDR3 is CASSLTSGGVDEQFF. The DNA for the CDR3 is TGTGCCAGCAGCTTGACTAGCGGGGGAGTCGATGAGCAGTTCTTC.

The chain carries TRBV11-3 and TRBJ2-2, with 9 bases matching TRBD2. The V segment lost 2 bases and the J segment 2 bases; nucleotides outside the gene matches: 3. From germline, CDR1 is SGHNT and CDR2 YENEEA. The CDR3 covers 16 residues. The CDR3 region has the DNA TGTGCCAGCAGCTTAAGAGCGGGGGGAAACACCGGGGAGCTGTTTTTT. Translating gives CASSLRAGGNTGELFF. The full variable domain, its missing parts supplied by reference TRBV11-3 and TRBJ2-2, is EAGVVQSPRYKIIEKKQPVAFWCNPISGHNTLYWYLQNLGQGPELLIRYENEEAVDDSQLPKDRFSAERLKGVDSTLKIQPAELGDSAVYLCASSLRAGGNTGELFFGEGSRLTVL.

The J gene is TRBJ2-1, the V gene TRBV6-2 or TRBV6-3; 11 nucleotides match TRBD1. This CDR3 comprises 16 residues. Germline assignment: CDR1 MNHEY and CDR2 SVGEGT. J gave up 8 bases and V 5 bases, and 11 bases lay outside the gene matches. The CDR3 DNA is TGTGCCAGCAGTGGCCTCCGGGACAGGGGGTTGGATGAGCAGTTCTTC. As protein: CASSGLRDRGLDEQFF.

About this clone itself: An end of the junction does not agree with germline; a read error may underlie this. The chain joins TRBV7-7 to TRBJ2-1; D perhaps matches TRBD1 (6 bases). The germline gives CDR1 SSHAT, CDR2 FNYEAQ (reference sequence). The CDR3 has 15 amino acids. The CDR3 sequence is CASSPSRDNYNEQFF. In DNA form, the CDR3 reads TGTGCTAGCAGCCCTTCCCGGGACAACTACAATGAGCAGTTCTTC.

This chain joins TRBV4-2 and TRBJ2-5; D perhaps matches TRBD2 (6 bases). Trimming removed 0 bases at V and 5 bases at J, with 13 bases between. The CDR3 covers 15 residues. Germline V gene data show CDR1 as LGHNA and CDR2 as YNFKEQ. This CDR3 is CASSQEVTRWETQYF. The DNA of the CDR3 is TGTGCCAGCAGCCAAGAAGTGACTAGATGGGAGACCCAGTACTTC.